This TCR beta chain was sequenced during a study of blood T cells in healthy people across ages. Primed by a sample-barcoded 5' primer and a J-beta primer mix, a second PCR proceeded for about 6 to 12 cycles. A template-switch adaptor with 12 random nucleotides tagged each cDNA molecule. TCRdb redid the calling of the 5' RACE reads with MiXCR, one entry per CDR3 protein. Among about 680,000 distinct CDR3 sequences listed, around 49% were seen once. This clonotype was seen a few times. This TCR came from a woman in her sixties or seventies in good health. Sequences were obtained from blood.

The CDR3 here is CASSLGTSLSYNEQFF. Written as DNA, the CDR3 is TGCGCCAGCAGCCTCGGGACTAGCCTCTCCTACAATGAGCAGTTCTTC. The V gene is TRBV4-3, the J gene TRBJ2-1, with 9 bases fitting TRBD2. The CDR3 contains 16 residues. The J segment lost 0 bases and the V segment lost 4 bases, leaving 4 bases of the junction unmatched. Germline assignment: CDR1 LGHNA and CDR2 YSLEER.